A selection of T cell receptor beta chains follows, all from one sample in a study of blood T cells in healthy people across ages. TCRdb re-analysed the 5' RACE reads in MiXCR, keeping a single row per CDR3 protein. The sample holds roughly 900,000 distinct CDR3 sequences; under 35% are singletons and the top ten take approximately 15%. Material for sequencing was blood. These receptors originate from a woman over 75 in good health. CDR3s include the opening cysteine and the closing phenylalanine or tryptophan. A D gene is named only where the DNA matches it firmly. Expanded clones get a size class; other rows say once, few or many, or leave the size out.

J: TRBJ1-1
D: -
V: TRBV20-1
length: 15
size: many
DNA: TGCAGTGCTCCCCCCGGGGGCAGTCTGAACACTGAAGCTTTCTTT
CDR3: CSAPPGGSLNTEAFF

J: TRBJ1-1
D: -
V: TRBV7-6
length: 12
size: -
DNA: TGTGCCAGCGGCTTAGCCGGTTTTGAAGCTTTCTTT
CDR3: CASGLAGFEAFF

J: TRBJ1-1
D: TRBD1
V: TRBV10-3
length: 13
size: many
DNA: TGTGCCATCAGTCCGGACAGGGGGGCAGAAGCTTTCTTT
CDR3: CAISPDRGAEAFF

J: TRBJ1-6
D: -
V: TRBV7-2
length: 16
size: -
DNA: TGTGCCAGCAGCTTTAAAGTCTACAGGGATAATTCACCCCTCCACTTT
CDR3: CASSFKVYRDNSPLHF

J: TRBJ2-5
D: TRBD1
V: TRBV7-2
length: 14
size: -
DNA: TGTGCCAGCAGCCCGCGACAGGGTTACAATGAGCAGTACTTC
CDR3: CASSPRQGYNEQYF

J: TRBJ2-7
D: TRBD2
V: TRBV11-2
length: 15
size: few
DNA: TGTGCCAGCAGCCACCCAGCGGGAGAAGACTACGAGCAGTACTTC
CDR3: CASSHPAGEDYEQYF

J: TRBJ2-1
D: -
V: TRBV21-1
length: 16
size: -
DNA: TGTGCCAGCAGCAAAAATCTAGCGGGGAGCGAACATGAGCAGTTCTTC
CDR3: CASSKNLAGSEHEQFF

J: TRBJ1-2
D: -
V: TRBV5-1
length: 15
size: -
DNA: TGCGCCAGCAGCTTGGAATGGGGGCAAGGCTGTGGCTACACCTTC
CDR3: CASSLEWGQGCGYTF

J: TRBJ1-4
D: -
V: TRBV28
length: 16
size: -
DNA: TGTGCCAGCAGTTCACCCTCCAGGAAACCTAATGAGAAACTGTTTTTT
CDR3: CASSSPSRKPNEKLFF

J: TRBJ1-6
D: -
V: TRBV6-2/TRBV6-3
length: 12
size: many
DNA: TGTGCCAGCAGGGCAAGGAATTCACCCCTCCACTTT
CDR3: CASRARNSPLHF

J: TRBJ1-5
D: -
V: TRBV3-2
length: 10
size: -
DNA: TGTGCCAGCAGCCAAGTTAGGCAGCATTTT
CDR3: CASSQVRQHF

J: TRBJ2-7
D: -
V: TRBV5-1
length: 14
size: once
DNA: TGCGCCAGCAGCCCGTCGACAGGTGATTACGAGCAGTACTTC
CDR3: CASSPSTGDYEQYF

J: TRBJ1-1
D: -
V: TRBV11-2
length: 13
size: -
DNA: TGTGCCAGCAGCCCCGCCCTGGGCACTGAAGCTTTCTTT
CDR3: CASSPALGTEAFF

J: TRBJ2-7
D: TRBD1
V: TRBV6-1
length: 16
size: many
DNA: TGTGCCAGCAGTAAAGCGTTGACAGGGGCAATGGAGGAGCAGTACTTC
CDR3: CASSKALTGAMEEQYF

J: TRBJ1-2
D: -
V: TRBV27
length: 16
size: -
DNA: TGTGCCAGCAGTTTAGGGGCCGGCAGGGCAAACTATGGCTACACCTTC
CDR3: CASSLGAGRANYGYTF

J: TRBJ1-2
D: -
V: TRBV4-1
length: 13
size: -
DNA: TGCGCCAGCAGCCAAGAGCCAACTTATGGCTACACCTTC
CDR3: CASSQEPTYGYTF

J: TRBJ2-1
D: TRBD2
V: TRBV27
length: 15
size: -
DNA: TGTGCCAGCAGTCCGAGAGCGGGGACTTACAGTGAGCAGTTCTTC
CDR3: CASSPRAGTYSEQFF

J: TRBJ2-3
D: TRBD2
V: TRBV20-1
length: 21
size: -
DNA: TGCAGTGCTGTCCCGATCCTTGGGGAGACTAGCGGGGGGGTTCTCACAGATACGCAGTATTTT
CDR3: CSAVPILGETSGGVLTDTQYF

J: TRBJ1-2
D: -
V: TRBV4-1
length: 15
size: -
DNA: TGCGCCAGCAGCCAAGTTTCTGGCAGCTTCTATGGCTACACCTTC
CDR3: CASSQVSGSFYGYTF

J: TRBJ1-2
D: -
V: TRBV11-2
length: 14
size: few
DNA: TGTGCCAGCAGCCGATCGGACACCGTCTATGGCTACACCTTC
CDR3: CASSRSDTVYGYTF

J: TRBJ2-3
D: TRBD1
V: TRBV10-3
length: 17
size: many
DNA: TGTGCCATCAGTGAGACACACGGACAGGGTCGCACAGATACGCAGTATTTT
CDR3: CAISETHGQGRTDTQYF

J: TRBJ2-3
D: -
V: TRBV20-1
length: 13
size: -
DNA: TGCAGTGCTAGAGATCCGGCACCAGATACGCAGTATTTT
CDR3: CSARDPAPDTQYF